The 13 T cell receptor beta chains presented below share a single source sample, sequenced in a study of blood T cell repertoires in COVID-19. Measured with immunoSEQ multiplex PCR; TCRdb has only the in-frame clones, and not every one. Of some 180,000 clones listed, over 80% are singletons. Sequencing used peripheral blood. The receptors stem from a woman between 35 and 50 years old with COVID-19, enrolled during active disease.

The chain combines TRBV2 with TRBJ1-4; 10 nucleotides agree with TRBD1. V lost 8 bases, J lost 5 bases, and 5 bases stayed unmatched. Germline assignment: CDR1 SNHLY and CDR2 FYNNEI. The CDR3 runs to 14 residues. CDR3 loop: CASAPGQGNEKLFF. As DNA, the CDR3 is TGTGCCAGCGCCCCGGGACAGGGGAATGAAAAACTGTTTTTT.

The chain recombines TRBV5-1 with TRBJ1-5, with a possible D match to TRBD1 (5 bases). Germline CDR1 and CDR2: SGHRS and YFSETQ. The CDR3 consists of 17 residues. V lost 4 bases and J lost 0, with 17 bases in between. In DNA form, the CDR3 reads TGCGCCAGCAGCCCCTTCGGGACTTCGAATAGCAATCAGCCCCAGCATTTT. Translation: CASSPFGTSNSNQPQHF. The variable domain in full, completed from reference TRBV5-1 and TRBJ1-5, reads KAGVTQTPRYLIKTRGQQVTLSCSPISGHRSVSWYQQTPGQGLQFLFEYFSETQRNKGNFPGRFSGRQFSNSRSEMNVSTLELGDSALYLCASSPFGTSNSNQPQHFGDGTRLSIL.

The gene calls are TRBV28 and TRBJ1-5; tentatively, D is TRBD1 (6 bases). Germline V gives CDR1 MDHEN, CDR2 SYDVKM. Trimming removed 9 bases at V and 2 bases at J, with 14 bases between. The CDR3 consists of 14 residues. The DNA for the CDR3 is TGTGCCAGTATGGACAGCGTTCGCAATCAGCCCCAGCATTTT. It translates to CASMDSVRNQPQHF.

Written as DNA, the CDR3 is TGTGCCAGCAGTCCAGCGGCCCGAAAAGATACGCAGTATTTT. The encoded protein is CASSPAARKDTQYF. This sequence joins TRBV14 and TRBJ2-3; tentative D call: TRBD2 (5 bases). The CDR3 runs to 14 residues. Germline CDR1 reads SGHDN; CDR2 reads FVKESK. V lost 6 bases, J lost 5 bases, and 15 bases lay in between. Supplemented by reference TRBV14 and TRBJ2-3, the full variable domain reads EAGVTQFPSHSVIEKGQTVTLRCDPISGHDNLYWYRRVMGKEIKFLLHFVKESKQDESGMPNNRFLAERTGGTYSTLKVQPAELEDSGVYFCASSPAARKDTQYFGPGTRLTVL.

The chain combines TRBV9 with TRBJ1-3; D gene ambiguous. This CDR3 is 16 amino acids long. CDR1 SGDLS and CDR2 YYNGEE come from the germline V gene. Trimming took 5 bases from V and 0 from J, leaving 15 bases between them. This CDR3 reads CASRLGESVSGNTIYF. DNA for the CDR3: TGTGCCAGCAGGCTCGGAGAGAGTGTCTCTGGAAACACCATATATTTT.

This clone was seen a few times. This CDR3 reads CASSLGNSGASYEQYF. The CDR3 coding sequence is TGTGCCAGCAGCTTAGGAAATAGCGGGGCCTCCTACGAGCAGTACTTC. The chain uses TRBV7-6 and TRBJ2-7; 8 bases map to TRBD2. Germline lookup yields CDR1 SGHVS and CDR2 FNYEAQ. The CDR3 sequence is 16 residues long. Trimming at V came to 1 base and at J to 0 bases, leaving 5 bases not matched to a gene.

This clone was seen more than once but under ten times. The chain recombines TRBV27 with TRBJ1-2; D unclear. The CDR3 spans 13 residues. V was shortened by 5 bases and J by 6 bases, with 13 bases between the two germline ends. Per germline, CDR1 MNHEY and CDR2 SMNVEV (reference sequence). This CDR3 is CASSLTSGDGYTF. The DNA for the CDR3 is TGTGCCAGCAGTCTAACTTCCGGAGATGGCTACACCTTC.

The V call is TRBV3-1 (or the pseudogene TRBV3-2), the J call TRBJ1-1, with 8 bases identical to TRBD1. V lost 4 bases, J lost 6 bases, and 10 bases stayed unmatched. The CDR3 is made up of 15 amino acids. The V gene's germline CDR1 is LGHDT and CDR2 YNNKEL (reference sequence). The CDR3 DNA reads TGTGCCAGCAGCCGGGCCATTCAACAGGGGGCTGAAGCTTTCTTT. Its translation: CASSRAIQQGAEAFF.

This sequence joins TRBV5-6 and TRBJ1-4; the match to TRBD1 covers 8 bases. CDR3 length: 13 residues. The V gene's germline CDR1 is SGHDT and CDR2 YYEEEE. Losses at the gene ends were 4 bases for V and 16 bases for J; bases not matched to a gene: 12. CDR3: CASSRDRLGFEFF. CDR3 in DNA: TGTGCCAGCAGCCGGGACAGGCTTGGGTTTGAGTTTTTT.

The chain employs TRBV7-2 and TRBJ2-2; 11 bases are a match to TRBD2. The CDR3 extends over 17 amino acids. Per the germline V gene, CDR1 is SGHTA and CDR2 is FQGNSA. V trimming: 6 bases; J trimming: 0 bases; junction bases outside the gene matches: 6. The CDR3 DNA sequence: TGTGCCAGCAGAACTAGCGGGAGAGGAGCGAACACCGGGGAGCTGTTTTTT. Amino acid sequence: CASRTSGRGANTGELFF.

V is TRBV2 and J is TRBJ1-2; no clear D gene. This CDR3 spans 14 amino acids. The germline V and J ends were trimmed by 8 bases and 0 bases, with 13 bases remaining between them. Germline CDR1 reads SNHLY; CDR2 reads FYNNEI. CDR3 residues: CASGGQSANYGYTF. As DNA, the CDR3 is TGTGCCAGCGGCGGCCAAAGCGCTAACTATGGCTACACCTTC.

The chain joins TRBV7-6 to TRBJ2-1, with 9 positions matching TRBD1. The V and J ends lost 3 bases and 0 bases, in that order; junction bases with no gene match: 3. This CDR3 region has 16 residues. Germline assignment: CDR1 SGHVS and CDR2 FNYEAQ. CDR3 DNA sequence: TGTGCCAGCAGCTTCGGGACAGGGCACTCCTACAATGAGCAGTTCTTC. It codes for CASSFGTGHSYNEQFF.

This clone was seen only a few times. The rearrangement links TRBV18 to TRBJ1-2; TRBD1 aligns across 7 bases. After removal of 3 bases from V and 1 base from J, the junction contained 5 bases not matched to a gene. The CDR3 contains 15 residues. Germline CDR1 reads KGHSH; CDR2 reads LQKENI. CDR3 sequence (DNA): TGTGCCAGCTCACCGGGGACAGCCAGTAACTATGGCTACACCTTC. Protein sequence: CASSPGTASNYGYTF.